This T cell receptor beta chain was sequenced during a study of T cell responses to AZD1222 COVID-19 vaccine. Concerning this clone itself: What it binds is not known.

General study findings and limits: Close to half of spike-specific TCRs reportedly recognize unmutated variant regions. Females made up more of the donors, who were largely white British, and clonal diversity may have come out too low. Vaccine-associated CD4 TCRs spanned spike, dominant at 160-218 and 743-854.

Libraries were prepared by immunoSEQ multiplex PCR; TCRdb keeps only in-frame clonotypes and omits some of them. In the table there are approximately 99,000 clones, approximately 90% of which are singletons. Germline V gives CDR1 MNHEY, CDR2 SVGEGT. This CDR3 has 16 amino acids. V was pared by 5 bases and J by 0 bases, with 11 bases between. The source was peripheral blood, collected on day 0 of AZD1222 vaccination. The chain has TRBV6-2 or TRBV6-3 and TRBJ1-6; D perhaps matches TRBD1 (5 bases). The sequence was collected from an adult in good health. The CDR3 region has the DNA TGTGCCAGCAGTGATTTGGGGGACTCCTATAATTCACCCCTCCACTTT. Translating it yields CASSDLGDSYNSPLHF.